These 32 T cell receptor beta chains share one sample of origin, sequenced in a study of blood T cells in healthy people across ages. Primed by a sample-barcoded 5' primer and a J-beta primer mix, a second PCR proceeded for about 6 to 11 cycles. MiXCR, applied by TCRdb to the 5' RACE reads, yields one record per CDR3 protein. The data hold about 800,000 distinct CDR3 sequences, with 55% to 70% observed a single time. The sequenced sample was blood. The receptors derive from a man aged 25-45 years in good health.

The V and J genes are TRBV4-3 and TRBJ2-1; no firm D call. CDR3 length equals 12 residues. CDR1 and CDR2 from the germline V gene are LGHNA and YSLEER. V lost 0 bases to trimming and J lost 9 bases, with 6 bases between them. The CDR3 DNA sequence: TGCGCCAGCAGCCAAGAACTGGGTGAGCAGTTCTTC. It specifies CASSQELGEQFF.

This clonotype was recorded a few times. CDR3 protein: CASSSTGYYTDTQYF. The CDR3 bases are TGTGCCAGCAGCTCAACAGGATACTACACAGATACGCAGTATTTT. The chain combines TRBV7-8 with TRBJ2-3; possibly TRBD1 for D (5 bases). Germline CDR1 is SGHVS and CDR2 is FQNEAQ. CDR3 length equals 15 residues. V was pared by 4 bases and J by 2 bases, with 13 bases between.

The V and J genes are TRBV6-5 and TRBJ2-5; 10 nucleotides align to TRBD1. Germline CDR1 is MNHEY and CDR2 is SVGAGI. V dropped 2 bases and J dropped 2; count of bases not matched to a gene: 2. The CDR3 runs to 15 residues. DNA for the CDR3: TGTGCCAGCAGTTACCGGGACAGGGGACAAGAGACCCAGTACTTC. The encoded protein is CASSYRDRGQETQYF.

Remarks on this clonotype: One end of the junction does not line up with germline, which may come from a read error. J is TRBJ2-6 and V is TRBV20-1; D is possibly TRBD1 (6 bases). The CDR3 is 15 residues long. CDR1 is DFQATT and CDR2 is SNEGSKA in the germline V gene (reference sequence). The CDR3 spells CSARADDRRANVLTF. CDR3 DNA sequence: TGCAGTGCCAGAGCGGACGACAGGAGGGCCAACGTCCTGACTTTC.

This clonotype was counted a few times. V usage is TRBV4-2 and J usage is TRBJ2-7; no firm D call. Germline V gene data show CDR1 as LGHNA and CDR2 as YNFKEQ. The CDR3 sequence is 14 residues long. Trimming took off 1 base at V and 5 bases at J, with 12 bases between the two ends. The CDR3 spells CASSQGAFLDEQYF. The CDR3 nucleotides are TGTGCCAGCAGCCAAGGAGCATTTCTCGACGAGCAGTACTTC.

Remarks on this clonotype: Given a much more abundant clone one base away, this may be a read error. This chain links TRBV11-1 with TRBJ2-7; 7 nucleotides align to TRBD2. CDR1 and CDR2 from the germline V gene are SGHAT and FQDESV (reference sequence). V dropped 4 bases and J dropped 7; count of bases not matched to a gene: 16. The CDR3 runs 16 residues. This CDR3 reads CASSSPEAGVGNEQYF. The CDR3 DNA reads TGTGCCAGCAGCTCCCCGGAGGCGGGAGTAGGGAATGAGCAGTACTTC. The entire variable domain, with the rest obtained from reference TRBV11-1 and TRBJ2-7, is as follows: EAEVAQSPRYKITEKSQAVAFWCDPISGHATLYWYRQILGQGPELLVQFQDESVVDDSQLPKDRFSAERLKGVDSTLKIQPAELGDSAMYLCASSSPEAGVGNEQYFGPGTRLTVT.

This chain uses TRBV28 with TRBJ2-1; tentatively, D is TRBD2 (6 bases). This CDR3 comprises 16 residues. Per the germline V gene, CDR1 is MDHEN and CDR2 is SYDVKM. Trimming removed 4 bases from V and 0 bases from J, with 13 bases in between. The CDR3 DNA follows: TGTGCCAGCAGTTGGAGGGACGGAAGCTCCTACAATGAGCAGTTCTTC. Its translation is CASSWRDGSSYNEQFF.

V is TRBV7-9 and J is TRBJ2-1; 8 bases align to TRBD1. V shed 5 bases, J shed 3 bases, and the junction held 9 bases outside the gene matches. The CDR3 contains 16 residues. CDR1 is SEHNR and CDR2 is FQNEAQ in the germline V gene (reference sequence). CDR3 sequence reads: CASSGGSGTGYNEQFF. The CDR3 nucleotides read TGTGCCAGCAGCGGGGGGTCCGGGACAGGCTACAATGAGCAGTTCTTC. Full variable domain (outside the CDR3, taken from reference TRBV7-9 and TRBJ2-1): DTGVSQNPRHKITKRGQNVTFRCDPISEHNRLYWYRQTLGQGPEFLTYFQNEAQLEKSRLLSDRFSAERPKGSFSTLEIQRTEQGDSAMYLCASSGGSGTGYNEQFFGPGTRLTVL.

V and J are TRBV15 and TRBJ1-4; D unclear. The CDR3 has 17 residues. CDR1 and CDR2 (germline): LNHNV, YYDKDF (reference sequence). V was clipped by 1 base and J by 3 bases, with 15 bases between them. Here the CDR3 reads CATSRVPGSGSNEKLFF. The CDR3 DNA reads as TGTGCCACCAGCAGAGTCCCAGGCTCAGGCTCTAATGAAAAACTGTTTTTT.

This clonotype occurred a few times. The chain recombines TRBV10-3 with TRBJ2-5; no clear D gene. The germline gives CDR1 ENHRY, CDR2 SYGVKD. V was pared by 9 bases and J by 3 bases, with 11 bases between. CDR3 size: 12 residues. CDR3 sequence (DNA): TGTGCCATAAAAACCGAAAAAGAGACCCAGTACTTC. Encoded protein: CAIKTEKETQYF.

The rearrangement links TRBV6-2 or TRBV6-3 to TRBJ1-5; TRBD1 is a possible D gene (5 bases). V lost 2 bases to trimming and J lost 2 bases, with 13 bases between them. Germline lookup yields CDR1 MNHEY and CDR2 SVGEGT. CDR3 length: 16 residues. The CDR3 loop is CASSYPQGLGNQPQHF. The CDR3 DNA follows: TGTGCCAGCAGTTACCCCCAGGGCCTCGGCAATCAGCCCCAGCATTTT.

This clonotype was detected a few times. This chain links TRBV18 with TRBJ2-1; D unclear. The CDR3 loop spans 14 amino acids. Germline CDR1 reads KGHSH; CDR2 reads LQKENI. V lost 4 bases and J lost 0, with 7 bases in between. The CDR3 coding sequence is TGTGCCAGCTCACTAAGCACCTCCTACAATGAGCAGTTCTTC. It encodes CASSLSTSYNEQFF.

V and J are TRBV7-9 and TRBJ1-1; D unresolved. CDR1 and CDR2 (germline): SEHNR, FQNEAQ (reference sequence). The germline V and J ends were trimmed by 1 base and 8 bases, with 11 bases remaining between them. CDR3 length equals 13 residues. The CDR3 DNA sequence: TGTGCCAGCAGCTTAGAGGCCCTGGTGGAAGCTTTCTTT. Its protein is CASSLEALVEAFF. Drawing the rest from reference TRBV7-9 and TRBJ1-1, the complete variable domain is DTGVSQNPRHKITKRGQNVTFRCDPISEHNRLYWYRQTLGQGPEFLTYFQNEAQLEKSRLLSDRFSAERPKGSFSTLEIQRTEQGDSAMYLCASSLEALVEAFFGQGTRLTVV.

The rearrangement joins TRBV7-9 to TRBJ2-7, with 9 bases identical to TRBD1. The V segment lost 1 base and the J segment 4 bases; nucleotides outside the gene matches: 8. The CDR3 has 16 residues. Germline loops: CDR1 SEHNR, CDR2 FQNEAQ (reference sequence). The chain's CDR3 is CASSLVVGQGKYEQYF. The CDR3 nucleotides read TGTGCCAGCAGCTTAGTAGTGGGACAGGGAAAGTACGAGCAGTACTTC. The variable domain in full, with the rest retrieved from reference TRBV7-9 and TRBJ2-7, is DTGVSQNPRHKITKRGQNVTFRCDPISEHNRLYWYRQTLGQGPEFLTYFQNEAQLEKSRLLSDRFSAERPKGSFSTLEIQRTEQGDSAMYLCASSLVVGQGKYEQYFGPGTRLTVT.

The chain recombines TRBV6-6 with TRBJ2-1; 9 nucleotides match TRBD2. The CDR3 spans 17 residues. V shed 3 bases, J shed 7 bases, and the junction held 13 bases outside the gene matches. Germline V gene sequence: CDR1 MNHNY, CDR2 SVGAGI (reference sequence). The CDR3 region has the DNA TGTGCCAGCAGTTATACTCCAGGGCGGGGGGGATATAATGAGCAGTTCTTC. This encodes CASSYTPGRGGYNEQFF.

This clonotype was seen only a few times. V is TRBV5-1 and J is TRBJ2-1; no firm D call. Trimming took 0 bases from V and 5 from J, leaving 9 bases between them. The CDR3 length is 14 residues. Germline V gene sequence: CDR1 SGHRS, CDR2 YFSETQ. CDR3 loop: CASSLEARNNEQFF. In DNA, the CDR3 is TGCGCCAGCAGCTTGGAAGCCCGAAACAATGAGCAGTTCTTC. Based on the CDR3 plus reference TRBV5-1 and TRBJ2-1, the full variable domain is KAGVTQTPRYLIKTRGQQVTLSCSPISGHRSVSWYQQTPGQGLQFLFEYFSETQRNKGNFPGRFSGRQFSNSRSEMNVSTLELGDSALYLCASSLEARNNEQFFGPGTRLTVL.

The CDR3 here is CASSLVFPGLAGVGYEQYF. The CDR3 DNA sequence: TGTGCCAGCAGCTTAGTTTTCCCGGGACTAGCGGGAGTCGGCTACGAGCAGTACTTC. The J gene is TRBJ2-7, the V gene TRBV11-2, with 14 bases identical to TRBD2. The V and J ends lost 1 base and 3 bases, in that order; junction bases with no gene match: 11. The V gene's germline CDR1 is SGHAT and CDR2 FQNNGV. This CDR3 has 19 residues.

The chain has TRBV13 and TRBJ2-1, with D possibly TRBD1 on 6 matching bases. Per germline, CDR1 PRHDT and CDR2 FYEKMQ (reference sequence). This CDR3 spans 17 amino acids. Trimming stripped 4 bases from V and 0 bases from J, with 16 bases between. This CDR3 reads CASSYETGRSSYNEQFF. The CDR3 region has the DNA TGTGCCAGCAGCTACGAGACAGGACGCAGCTCCTACAATGAGCAGTTCTTC.

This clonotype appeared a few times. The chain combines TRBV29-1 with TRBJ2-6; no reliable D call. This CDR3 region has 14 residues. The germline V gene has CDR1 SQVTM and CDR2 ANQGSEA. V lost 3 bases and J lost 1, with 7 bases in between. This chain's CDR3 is CSVDFPSGANVLTF. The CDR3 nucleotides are TGCAGCGTTGATTTCCCTTCTGGGGCCAACGTCCTGACTTTC.

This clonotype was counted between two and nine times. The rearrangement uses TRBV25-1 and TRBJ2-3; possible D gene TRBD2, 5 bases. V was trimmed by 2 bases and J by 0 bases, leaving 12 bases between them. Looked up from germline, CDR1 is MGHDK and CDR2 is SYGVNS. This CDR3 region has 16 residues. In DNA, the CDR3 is TGTGCCAGCAGTGAACGGGCTAGCCGGAGCACAGATACGCAGTATTTT. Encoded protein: CASSERASRSTDTQYF.

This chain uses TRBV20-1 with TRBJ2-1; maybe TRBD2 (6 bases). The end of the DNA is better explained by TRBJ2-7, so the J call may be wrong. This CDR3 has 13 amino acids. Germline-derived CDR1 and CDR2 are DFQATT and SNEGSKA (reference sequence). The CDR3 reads CSAATRSPYEQYF. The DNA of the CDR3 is TGCAGTGCTGCGACTAGGAGTCCCTACGAGCAGTACTTC.

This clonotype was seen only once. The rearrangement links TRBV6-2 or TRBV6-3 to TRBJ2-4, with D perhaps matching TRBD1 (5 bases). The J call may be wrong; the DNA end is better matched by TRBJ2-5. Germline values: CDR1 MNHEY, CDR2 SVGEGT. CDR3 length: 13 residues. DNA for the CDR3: TGTGCCAGCACCAGGGATCTCCAAGAGACCCAGTACTTC. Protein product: CASTRDLQETQYF.

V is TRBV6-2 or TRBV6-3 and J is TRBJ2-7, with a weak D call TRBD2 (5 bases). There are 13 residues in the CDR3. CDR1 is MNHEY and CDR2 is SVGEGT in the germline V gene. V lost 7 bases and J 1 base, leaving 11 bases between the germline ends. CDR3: CASTIGLSYEQYF. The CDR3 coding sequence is TGTGCCAGCACCATTGGACTTTCCTACGAGCAGTACTTC.

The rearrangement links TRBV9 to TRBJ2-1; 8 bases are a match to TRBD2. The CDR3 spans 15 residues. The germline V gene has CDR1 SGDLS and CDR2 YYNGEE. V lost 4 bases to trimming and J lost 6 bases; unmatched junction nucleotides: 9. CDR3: CASSPSGSIGNEQFF. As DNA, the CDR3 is TGTGCCAGCAGCCCGAGCGGGAGTATCGGCAATGAGCAGTTCTTC.

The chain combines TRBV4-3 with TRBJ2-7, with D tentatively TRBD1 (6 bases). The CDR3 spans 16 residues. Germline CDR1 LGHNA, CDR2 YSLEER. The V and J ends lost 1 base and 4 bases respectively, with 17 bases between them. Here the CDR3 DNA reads TGCGCCAGCAGCCAAGGTGTGGAAAGGGGGTGGTACGAGCAGTACTTC. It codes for CASSQGVERGWYEQYF.

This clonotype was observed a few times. Here the CDR3 DNA reads TGTGCCAGCAGCTTGGGACTAGCGGGTTTTAACACAGATACGCAGTATTTT. It translates to CASSLGLAGFNTDTQYF. V usage is TRBV7-2 and J usage is TRBJ2-3; 12 positions agree with TRBD2. The junction had 6 bases not matched to a gene; V was cut back by 3 bases and J by 2 bases. The CDR3 covers 17 residues. Germline CDR1 is SGHTA and CDR2 is FQGNSA.

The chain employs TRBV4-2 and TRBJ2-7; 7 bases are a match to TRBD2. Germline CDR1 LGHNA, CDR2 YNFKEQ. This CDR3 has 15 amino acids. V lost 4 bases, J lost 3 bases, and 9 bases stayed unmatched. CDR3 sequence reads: CASSPATASGYEQYF. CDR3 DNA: TGTGCCAGCAGCCCAGCCACGGCTAGCGGCTACGAGCAGTACTTC.

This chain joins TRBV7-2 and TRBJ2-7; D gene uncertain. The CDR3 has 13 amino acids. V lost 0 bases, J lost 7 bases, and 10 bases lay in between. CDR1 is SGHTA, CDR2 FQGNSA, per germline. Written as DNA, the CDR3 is TGTGCCAGCAGCTTAGCTGGCCGGGTTGAGCAGTACTTC. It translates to CASSLAGRVEQYF.

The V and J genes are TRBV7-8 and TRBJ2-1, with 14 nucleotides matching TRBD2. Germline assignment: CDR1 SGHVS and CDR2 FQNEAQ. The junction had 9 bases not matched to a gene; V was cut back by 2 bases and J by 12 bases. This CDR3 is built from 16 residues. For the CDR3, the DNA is TGTGCCAGCAGCTTAACGGGACTAGCGGGAGTAGTCGCGCAGTTCTTC. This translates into CASSLTGLAGVVAQFF.

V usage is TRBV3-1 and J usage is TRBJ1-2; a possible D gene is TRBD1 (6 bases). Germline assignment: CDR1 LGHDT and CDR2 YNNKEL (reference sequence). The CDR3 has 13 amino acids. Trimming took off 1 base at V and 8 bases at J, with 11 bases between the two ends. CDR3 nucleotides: TGTGCCAGCAGCCAAGCTAGACAGGTGGGCTACACCTTC. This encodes CASSQARQVGYTF.

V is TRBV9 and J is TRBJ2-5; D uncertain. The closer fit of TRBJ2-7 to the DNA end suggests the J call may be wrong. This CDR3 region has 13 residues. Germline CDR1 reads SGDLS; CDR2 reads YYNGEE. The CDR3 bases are TGTGCCAGCAGCCCCGATGTTGCCTACGAGCAGTACTTC. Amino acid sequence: CASSPDVAYEQYF.

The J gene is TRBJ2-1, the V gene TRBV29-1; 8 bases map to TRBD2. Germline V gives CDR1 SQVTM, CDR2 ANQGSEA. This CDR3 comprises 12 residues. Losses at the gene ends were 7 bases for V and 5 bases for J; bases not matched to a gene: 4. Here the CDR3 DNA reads TGCAGCGGACTAGCGAGCAACAATGAGCAGTTCTTC. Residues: CSGLASNNEQFF.